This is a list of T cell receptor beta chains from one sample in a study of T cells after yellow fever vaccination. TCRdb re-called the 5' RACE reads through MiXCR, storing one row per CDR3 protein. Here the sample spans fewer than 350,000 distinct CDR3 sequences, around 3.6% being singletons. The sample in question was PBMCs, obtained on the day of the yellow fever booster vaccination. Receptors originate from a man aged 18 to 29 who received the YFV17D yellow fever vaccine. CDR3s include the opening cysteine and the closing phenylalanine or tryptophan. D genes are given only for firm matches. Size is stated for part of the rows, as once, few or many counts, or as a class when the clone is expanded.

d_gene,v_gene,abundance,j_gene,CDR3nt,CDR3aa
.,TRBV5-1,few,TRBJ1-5,TGCGCCAGCAGCTTGGGGGTCAGGGCCGCCAATCAGCCCCAGCATTTT,CASSLGVRAANQPQHF
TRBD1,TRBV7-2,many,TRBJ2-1,TGTGCCAGCAGCCTCCGACAGGGCTGGTACGAGCAGTTCTTC,CASSLRQGWYEQFF
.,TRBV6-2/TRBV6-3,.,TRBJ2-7,TGTGCCAGCAGTTACTCAACCGCCGCCTACGAGCAGTACTTC,CASSYSTAAYEQYF
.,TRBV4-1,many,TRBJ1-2,TGCGCCAGCAGCCAAACGCCGACAGGCTATGGCTACACCTTC,CASSQTPTGYGYTF
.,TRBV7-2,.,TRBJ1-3,TGTGCCAGCAGCCCTCCCAGCCGCTCTGGAAACACCATATATTTT,CASSPPSRSGNTIYF
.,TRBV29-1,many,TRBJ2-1,TGCAGCGCAAGGGACTTCCACTCAAATGAGCAGTTCTTC,CSARDFHSNEQFF
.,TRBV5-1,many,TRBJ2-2,TGCGCCAGCAGCTTGACAGCGAACACCGGGGAGCTGTTTTTT,CASSLTANTGELFF
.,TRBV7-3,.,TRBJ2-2,TGTGCCAGCAGCTTAAGTCCGGTGCTGAACACCGGGGAGCTGTTTTTT,CASSLSPVLNTGELFF
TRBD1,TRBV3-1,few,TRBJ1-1,TGTGCCAGCAGCAGGACAGGGGTCACTGAAGCTTTCTTT,CASSRTGVTEAFF
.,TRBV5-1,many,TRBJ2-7,TGCGCCAGCAGCAAGGTTTCCTACGAGCAGTACTTC,CASSKVSYEQYF
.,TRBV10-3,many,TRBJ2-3,TGTGCCATCAAATCGGGCCACACAGATACGCAGTATTTT,CAIKSGHTDTQYF
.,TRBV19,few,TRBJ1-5,TGTGCCAGTAGTACCGAAACTGTTTCCAATCAGCCCCAGCATTTT,CASSTETVSNQPQHF
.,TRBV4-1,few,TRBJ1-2,TGCGCCAGCAGCCAACCCCAGGGCCGCCGCTATGGCTACACCTTC,CASSQPQGRRYGYTF
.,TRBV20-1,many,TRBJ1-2,TGCAGTGCTAGGTGGGGTAACTATGGCTACACCTTC,CSARWGNYGYTF
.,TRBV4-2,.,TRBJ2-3,TGTGCCAGCAGCCAGCCGTCGGGCACAGATACGCAGTATTTT,CASSQPSGTDTQYF
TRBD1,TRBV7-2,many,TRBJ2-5,TGTGCCAGCAGCTTACAGACAGGGGGCTACGAGCCCCAGTACTTC,CASSLQTGGYEPQYF
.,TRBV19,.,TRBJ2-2,TGTGCCAGTAGTAATGTACAGCTTACCGCGAACACCGGGGAGCTGTTTTTT,CASSNVQLTANTGELFF
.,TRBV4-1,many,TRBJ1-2,TGCGCCAGCAGCCAAGTAGCCCTCTCGACTTCTTCCAATTCGGGGGGCTACACCTTC,CASSQVALSTSSNSGGYTF
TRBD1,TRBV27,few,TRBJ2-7,TGTGCCAGCAGCATAACAGGGGAGGAGCAGTACTTC,CASSITGEEQYF
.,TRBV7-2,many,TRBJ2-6,TGTGCCAGCAGCCTTCGACAGAAGGCTTACTCTGGGGCCAACGTCCTGACTTTC,CASSLRQKAYSGANVLTF
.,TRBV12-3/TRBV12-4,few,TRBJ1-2,TGTGCCAGCAGTTTTCCGGGGTCTAGTGGCTACACCTTC,CASSFPGSSGYTF
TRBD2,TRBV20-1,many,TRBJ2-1,TGCAGTGCCCGACCGGGACTAGCGGGGGAGTTTGACAATGAGCAGTTCTTC,CSARPGLAGEFDNEQFF
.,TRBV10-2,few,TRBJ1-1,TGCGCCAGCAGTGACCCCTTACAAGGGAACACTGAAGCTTTCTTT,CASSDPLQGNTEAFF
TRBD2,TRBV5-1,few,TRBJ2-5,TGCGCCAGCAGCTCCACGCCGGGACTAGCGGGGGGCGGGGAGACCCAGTACTTC,CASSSTPGLAGGGETQYF
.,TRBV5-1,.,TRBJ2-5,TGCGCCAGCAGCTCGTTCGGGACTCGAACAGAGACCCAGTACTTC,CASSSFGTRTETQYF
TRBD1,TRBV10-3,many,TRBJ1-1,TGTGCCATCAGTGACAGGGGGCTGTACACTGAAGCTTTCTTT,CAISDRGLYTEAFF
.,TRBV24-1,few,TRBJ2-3,TGTGCCACCAGTGATGGACCGGCCTCTACGCAGTATTTT,CATSDGPASTQYF
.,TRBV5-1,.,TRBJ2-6,TGCGCCAGCAGCTTGGCTGTCTCTGGGGCCAACGTCCTGACTTTC,CASSLAVSGANVLTF
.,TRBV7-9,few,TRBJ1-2,TGTGCCAGCAGCGCGGGGGGTAACTATGGCTACACCTTC,CASSAGGNYGYTF
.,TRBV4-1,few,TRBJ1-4,TGCGCCAGCAGCCAAGGATGGGGCCAGGGACGGGAAAAACTGTTTTTT,CASSQGWGQGREKLFF
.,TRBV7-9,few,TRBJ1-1,TGTGCCAGCAGCTTAGGACAAGCCATCAGGGTGAACACTGAAGCTTTCTTT,CASSLGQAIRVNTEAFF
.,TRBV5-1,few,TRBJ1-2,TGCGCCAGCAGCTTGGCCTCCGAAGTAGGCTACACCTTC,CASSLASEVGYTF
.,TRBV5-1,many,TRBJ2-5,TGCGCCAGCGCCCTTGGGGGGGCCGATGAGACCCAGTACTTC,CASALGGADETQYF
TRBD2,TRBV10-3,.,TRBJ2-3,TGTGCCATCAGGCCTAGCGGGGGGTTAGATACGCAGTATTTT,CAIRPSGGLDTQYF
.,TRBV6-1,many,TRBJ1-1,TGTGCCAGCGACTCTCTATGGGGTACTGAAGCTTTCTTT,CASDSLWGTEAFF
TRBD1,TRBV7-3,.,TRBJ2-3,TGTGCCAGCAGCGCGACAGGGGGCAGAACAGATACGCAGTATTTT,CASSATGGRTDTQYF
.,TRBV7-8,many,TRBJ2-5,TGTGCCAGCACCCAGCGGCGGGGAAAGACCCAGTACTTC,CASTQRRGKTQYF
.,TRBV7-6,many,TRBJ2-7,TGTGCCAGCACGGGACTACAGGGGATTTTCAGCGAGCAGTACTTC,CASTGLQGIFSEQYF
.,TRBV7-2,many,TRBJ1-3,TGTGCCAGCAGCATCCAGGGTCTATCTGGAAACACCATATATTTT,CASSIQGLSGNTIYF
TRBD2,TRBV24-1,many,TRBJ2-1,TGTGCCACCAGTGATGCAAGACTAGCGGGGAGGAGCTCCTACAATGAGCAGTTCTTC,CATSDARLAGRSSYNEQFF
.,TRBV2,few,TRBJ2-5,TGTGCCAGCAGTGCCACGGGGGTTCGATTTCCCCAGTACTTC,CASSATGVRFPQYF
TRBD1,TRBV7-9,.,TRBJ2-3,TGTGCCAGCCAGACAGGGATCTCCCAAGATACGCAGTATTTT,CASQTGISQDTQYF
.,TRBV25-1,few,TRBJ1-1,TGTGCCAGCAGTGAGGGGCCAAGGACCATGAACACTGAAGCTTTCTTT,CASSEGPRTMNTEAFF
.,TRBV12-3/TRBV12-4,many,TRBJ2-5,TGTGCCAGCACGAAGGGAAGAGAGACCCAGTACTTC,CASTKGRETQYF
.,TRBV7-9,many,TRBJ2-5,TGTGCCAGCACCGAAGGCCCTACAGGGCGAGAGACCCAGTACTTC,CASTEGPTGRETQYF
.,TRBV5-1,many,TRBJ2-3,TGCGCCAGCGGGACACAGGGGACTAGCACAGATACGCAGTATTTT,CASGTQGTSTDTQYF
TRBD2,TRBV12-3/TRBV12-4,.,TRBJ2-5,TGTGCCAGCACCCAGGGTAGCGGGGGGGAAGAGACCCAGTACTTC,CASTQGSGGEETQYF
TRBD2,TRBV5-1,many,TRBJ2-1,TGCGCCAGCAGCTTGGGCTTTAGCGGGGGGGCCTACAATGAGCAGTTCTTC,CASSLGFSGGAYNEQFF
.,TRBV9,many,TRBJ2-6,TGTGCCAGCAGCGTAGACCCGGGAGGGGCCAACGTCCTGACTTTC,CASSVDPGGANVLTF
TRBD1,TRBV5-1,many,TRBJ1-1,TGCGCCAGCAGCGTGGACAGGGTTTGGAGGGGAACTGAAGCTTTCTTT,CASSVDRVWRGTEAFF
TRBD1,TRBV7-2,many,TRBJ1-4,TGTGCCAGCAGCTTAAGCCCCGCGGGACAGGGTGAAAAACTGTTTTTT,CASSLSPAGQGEKLFF
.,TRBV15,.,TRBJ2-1,TGTGCCACCAGCGCCTTCGGGGGTCGCTACAATGAGCAGTTCTTC,CATSAFGGRYNEQFF
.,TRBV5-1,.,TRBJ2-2,TGCGCCAGCAGCTTGAGGGCGTCGAACACCGGGGAGCTGTTTTTT,CASSLRASNTGELFF
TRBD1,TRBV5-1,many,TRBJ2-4,TGCGCCAGCAGCCGGGGACAGGGGGAAAACATTCAGTACTTC,CASSRGQGENIQYF
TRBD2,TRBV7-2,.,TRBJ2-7,TGTGCCAGCAGCTTGTACCATCCGGGACTAGCGGGGGACGAGCAGTACTTC,CASSLYHPGLAGDEQYF